Listed here are 17 T cell receptor beta chains from one sample, sequenced in a study of preoperative IRX-2 immunotherapy in early breast cancer. Treatment here: preoperative locoregional IRX-2 cytokine immunotherapy. The protocol was immunoSEQ multiplex PCR, while the TCRdb copy is restricted to in-frame clones and leaves out a portion. The table has roughly 43,000 clones, 85% to 95% seen once. The source material was tumor tissue, sampled after IRX-2 immunotherapy. The source is a human donor with breast cancer.

This chain uses TRBV7-2 with TRBJ1-5, with unresolved D. V lost 2 bases to trimming and J lost 3 bases, with 20 bases between them. The germline CDR1 and CDR2 sequences are SGHTA and FQGNSA. The CDR3 contains 18 residues. This CDR3 reads CASSLFSPASFPNQPQHF. The CDR3 region has the DNA TGTGCCAGCAGCTTATTTAGCCCTGCGTCCTTCCCCAATCAGCCCCAGCATTTT. Supplemented by reference TRBV7-2 and TRBJ1-5, the full variable domain reads GAGVSQSPSNKVTEKGKDVELRCDPISGHTALYWYRQSLGQGLEFLIYFQGNSAPDKSGLPSDRFSAERTGGSVSTLTIQRTQQEDSAVYLCASSLFSPASFPNQPQHFGDGTRLSIL.

V is TRBV29-1 and J is TRBJ2-1; D is unresolved. V was pared by 7 bases and J by 0 bases, with 16 bases between. CDR3 length equals 15 residues. Germline V gene data show CDR1 as SQVTM and CDR2 as ANQGSEA. The CDR3 region is CSARGVPSSYNEQFF. The CDR3 DNA is TGCAGCGCCCGTGGGGTCCCTAGCTCCTACAATGAGCAGTTCTTC.

V usage is TRBV5-1 and J usage is TRBJ2-5, with 8 bases fitting TRBD1. This CDR3 has 13 residues. Germline assignment: CDR1 SGHRS and CDR2 YFSETQ. Unmatched junction bases numbered 3, after V lost 7 bases and J lost 1 base. This CDR3 reads CASFRGLQETQYF. CDR3 bases: TGCGCCAGCTTCAGGGGGCTCCAAGAGACCCAGTACTTC.

This CDR3 reads CASSSTGPLRGELFF. DNA of the CDR3: TGTGCCAGCAGCTCCACGGGGCCATTGCGCGGGGAGCTGTTTTTT. The chain links TRBV9 to TRBJ2-2; D assignment may be TRBD1 or TRBD2 (5 bases each). Looked up from germline, CDR1 is SGDLS and CDR2 is YYNGEE. V lost 4 bases and J lost 7, with 17 bases in between. This CDR3 is built from 15 residues.

This chain joins TRBV18 and TRBJ2-4; TRBD2 is a possible D gene (5 bases). The germline V gene has CDR1 KGHSH and CDR2 LQKENI. The CDR3 has 14 amino acids. V was shortened by 2 bases and J by 4 bases, with 9 bases between the two germline ends. CDR3 region: CASSPAGTKNIQYF. DNA for the CDR3: TGTGCCAGCTCACCAGCGGGTACGAAAAACATTCAGTACTTC.

The rearrangement links TRBV28 to TRBJ1-5, with D unclear. This CDR3 is built from 16 residues. Germline-derived CDR1 and CDR2 are MDHEN and SYDVKM. Trimming removed 5 bases at V and 2 bases at J, with 16 bases between. CDR3 residues: CASSQTGLYRNQPQHF. The CDR3 DNA follows: TGTGCCAGCAGTCAGACGGGGTTGTATCGCAATCAGCCCCAGCATTTT.

This rearrangement joins TRBV5-6 to TRBJ2-5; 8 nucleotides align to TRBD2. V shed 0 bases and J 3 bases; nucleotides not matched to a gene: 1. CDR3 size: 14 residues. Germline-derived CDR1 and CDR2 are SGHDT and YYEEEE. The CDR3: CASSLGAGEETQYF. Written as DNA, the CDR3 is TGTGCCAGCAGCTTGGGAGCGGGAGAAGAGACCCAGTACTTC. Together with reference TRBV5-6 and TRBJ2-5, the CDR3 gives the full variable domain: DAGVTQSPTHLIKTRGQQVTLRCSPKSGHDTVSWYQQALGQGPQFIFQYYEEEERQRGNFPDRFSGHQFPNYSSELNVNALLLGDSALYLCASSLGAGEETQYFGPGTRLLVL.

This chain connects TRBV19 to TRBJ2-5, with a possible D match to TRBD1 (6 bases). V lost 8 bases to trimming and J lost 7 bases, with 17 bases between them. The CDR3 totals 13 residues. The germline gives CDR1 LNHDA, CDR2 SQIVND (reference sequence). The chain's CDR3 is CASLGADRGTQYF. In DNA, the CDR3 is TGTGCCAGTCTGGGGGCTGATCGGGGGACCCAGTACTTC.

DNA for the CDR3: TGTGCCACCCGGACAGCCTCCGACCCACAAACTAATGAAAAACTGTTTTTT. As protein: CATRTASDPQTNEKLFF. The rearrangement joins TRBV19 to TRBJ1-4; the D gene is possibly TRBD1 (6 bases). V was clipped by 10 bases and J by 1 base, with 22 bases between them. CDR1 and CDR2 (germline): LNHDA, SQIVND (reference sequence). The CDR3 sequence is 17 residues long.

The chain couples TRBV5-6 to TRBJ1-2, with D uncertain. The CDR3 sequence is 13 residues long. Trimming shortened V by 6 bases and J by 0 bases, and 9 bases separated the two germline ends. The germline V gene has CDR1 SGHDT and CDR2 YYEEEE. The CDR3 is CASTPYSNYGYTF. CDR3 coding DNA: TGTGCCAGCACCCCATATTCTAACTATGGCTACACCTTC.

V usage is TRBV27 and J usage is TRBJ2-1; D assignment may be TRBD1 or TRBD2 (5 bases each). Looked up from germline, CDR1 is MNHEY and CDR2 is SMNVEV (reference sequence). Trimming shortened V by 4 bases and J by 0 bases, and 10 bases separated the two germline ends. There are 15 residues in the CDR3. The CDR3 DNA sequence: TGTGCCAGCAGTTATCGAGGGACCTCCTACAATGAGCAGTTCTTC. Amino acid sequence: CASSYRGTSYNEQFF.

The J gene is TRBJ1-6, the V gene TRBV27; D unclear. CDR1 and CDR2 from the germline V gene are MNHEY and SMNVEV (reference sequence). This CDR3 region has 15 residues. V was trimmed by 2 bases and J by 9 bases, leaving 14 bases between them. In DNA, the CDR3 is TGTGCCAGCAGTTTAAGGGTTCGCGTCTTTTCACCCCTCCACTTT. This gives the protein CASSLRVRVFSPLHF.

V usage is TRBV7-2 and J usage is TRBJ2-2; 10 bases fit TRBD2. J lost 5 bases, V lost 2 bases, and 2 bases had no gene match. CDR3 size: 15 residues. CDR1 is SGHTA and CDR2 is FQGNSA in the germline V gene. CDR3: CASSLLAGVTGELFF. The CDR3 nucleotides are TGTGCCAGCAGCTTACTAGCGGGGGTTACCGGGGAGCTGTTTTTT. Complete variable domain (other parts from reference TRBV7-2 and TRBJ2-2): GAGVSQSPSNKVTEKGKDVELRCDPISGHTALYWYRQSLGQGLEFLIYFQGNSAPDKSGLPSDRFSAERTGGSVSTLTIQRTQQEDSAVYLCASSLLAGVTGELFFGEGSRLTVL.

The genes are TRBV7-2 and TRBJ2-5, with no clear D. There are 14 residues in the CDR3. Trimming shortened V by 1 base and J by 5 bases, and 11 bases separated the two germline ends. Per germline, CDR1 SGHTA and CDR2 FQGNSA. CDR3 sequence reads: CASSLDSAGETQYF. Here the CDR3 DNA reads TGTGCCAGCAGCTTAGATTCAGCCGGGGAGACCCAGTACTTC.

The chain recombines TRBV7-9 with TRBJ1-1, with D unresolved. This CDR3 has 13 amino acids. V was clipped by 2 bases and J by 5 bases, with 9 bases between them. Looked up from germline, CDR1 is SEHNR and CDR2 is FQNEAQ (reference sequence). Here the CDR3 reads CASSLLQSTEAFF. The CDR3 DNA reads TGTGCCAGCAGCTTACTCCAGTCGACTGAAGCTTTCTTT. Looking up the rest from reference TRBV7-9 and TRBJ1-1 gives the full variable domain: DTGVSQNPRHKITKRGQNVTFRCDPISEHNRLYWYRQTLGQGPEFLTYFQNEAQLEKSRLLSDRFSAERPKGSFSTLEIQRTEQGDSAMYLCASSLLQSTEAFFGQGTRLTVV.

V and J are TRBV4-2 and TRBJ2-5, with D maybe TRBD2 (6 bases). Between the trimmed V and J ends, which lost 1 base and 5 bases, there was a span of 14 bases. Germline lookup yields CDR1 LGHNA and CDR2 YNFKEQ. This CDR3 spans 15 amino acids. CDR3: CASSQVSGGEETQYF. The CDR3 DNA is TGTGCCAGCAGCCAAGTTAGCGGAGGGGAGGAGACCCAGTACTTC.

This chain connects TRBV21-1 to TRBJ2-2. TRBV21-1 is shown as a pseudogene. This CDR3 is 15 amino acids long. In nucleotides, the CDR3 is TGTGCCAGCAGCAAAGTGGGGACCTCCACCGGGGAGCTGTTTTTT. It specifies CASSKVGTSTGELFF.